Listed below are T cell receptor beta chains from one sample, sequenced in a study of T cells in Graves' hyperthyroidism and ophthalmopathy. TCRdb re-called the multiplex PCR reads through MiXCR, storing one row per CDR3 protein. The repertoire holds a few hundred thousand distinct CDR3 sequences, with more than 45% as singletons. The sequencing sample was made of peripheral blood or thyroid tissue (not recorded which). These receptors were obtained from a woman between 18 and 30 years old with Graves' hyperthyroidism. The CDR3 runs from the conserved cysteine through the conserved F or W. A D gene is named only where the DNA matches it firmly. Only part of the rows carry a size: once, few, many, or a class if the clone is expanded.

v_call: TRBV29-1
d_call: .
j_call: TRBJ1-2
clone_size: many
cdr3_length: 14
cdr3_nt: TGCAGCGTTGAATACGCCCCGAGTGGCTATGGCTACACCTTC
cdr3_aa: CSVEYAPSGYGYTF

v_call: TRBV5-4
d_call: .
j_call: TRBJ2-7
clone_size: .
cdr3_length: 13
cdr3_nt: TGTGCCAGCAGCTTGGGTTTAGTGGACGAGCAGTACTTC
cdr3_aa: CASSLGLVDEQYF

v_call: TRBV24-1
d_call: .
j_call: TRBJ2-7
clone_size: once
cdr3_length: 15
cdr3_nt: TGTGCCAGCAGTTTATCTAGCGACAGCTCCTACGAGCAGTACTTC
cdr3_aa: CASSLSSDSSYEQYF

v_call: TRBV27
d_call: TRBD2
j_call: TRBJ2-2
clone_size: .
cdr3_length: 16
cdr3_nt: TGTGCCAGCAGTTTACGGGAGCGGGAGAACACCGGGGAGCTGTTTTTT
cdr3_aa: CASSLRERENTGELFF

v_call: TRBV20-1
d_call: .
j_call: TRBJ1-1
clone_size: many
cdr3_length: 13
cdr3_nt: TGCAGTGCTAGAGCTGGGGTTCACACTGAAGCTTTCTTT
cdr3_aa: CSARAGVHTEAFF

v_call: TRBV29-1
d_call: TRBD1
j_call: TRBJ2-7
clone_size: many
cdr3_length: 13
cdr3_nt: TGCAGCGTTGAAGGGGACAGGGGTGGAGAGCAGTACTTC
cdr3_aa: CSVEGDRGGEQYF

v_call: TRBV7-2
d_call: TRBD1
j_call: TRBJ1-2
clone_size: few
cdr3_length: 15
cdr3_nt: TGCGCCAGCAGCCAGGAGGACAGGCTGCCGGAAGGCTACACCTTC
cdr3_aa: CASSQEDRLPEGYTF

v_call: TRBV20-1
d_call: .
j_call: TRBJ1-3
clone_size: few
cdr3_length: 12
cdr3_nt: TGCAGTGCTCCCCAGCCTGGAAACACCATATATTTT
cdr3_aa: CSAPQPGNTIYF

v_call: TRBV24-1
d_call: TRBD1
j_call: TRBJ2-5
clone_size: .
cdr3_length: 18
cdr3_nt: TGTGCCACCAGTGACTCGCCGGGACAGGTGACGGCCCCAGAGACCCAGTACTTC
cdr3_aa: CATSDSPGQVTAPETQYF

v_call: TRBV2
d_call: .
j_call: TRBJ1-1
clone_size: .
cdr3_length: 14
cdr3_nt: TGTGCCAGCATCACAGAACCGGGACGGCAGAAAGCTTTCTTT
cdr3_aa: CASITEPGRQKAFF

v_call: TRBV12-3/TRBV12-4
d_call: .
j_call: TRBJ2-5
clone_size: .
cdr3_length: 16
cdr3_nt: TGTGCCAGCAGGGCGCGGGAAACGGGGACGATGGAGACCCAGTACTTC
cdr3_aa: CASRARETGTMETQYF

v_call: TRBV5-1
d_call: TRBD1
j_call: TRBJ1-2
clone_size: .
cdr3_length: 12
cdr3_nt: TGCGCCAGCAACGGGGACAGGGGAATCTACACCTTC
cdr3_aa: CASNGDRGIYTF

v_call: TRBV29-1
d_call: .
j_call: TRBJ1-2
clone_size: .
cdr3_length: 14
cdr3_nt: TGCAGCTTATCGGCGGGCCCAGCTAACTATGGCTACACCTTC
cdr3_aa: CSLSAGPANYGYTF

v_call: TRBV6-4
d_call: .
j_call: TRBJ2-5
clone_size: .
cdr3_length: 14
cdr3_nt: TGTGCCAGCAGTCCGACTCGTTTCTCGGAGACCCAGTACTTC
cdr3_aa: CASSPTRFSETQYF

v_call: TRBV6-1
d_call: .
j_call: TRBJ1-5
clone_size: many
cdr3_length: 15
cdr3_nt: TGTGCCAGCAGCTTACCGGGACCGAGCAATCAGCCCCAGCATTTT
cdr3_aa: CASSLPGPSNQPQHF

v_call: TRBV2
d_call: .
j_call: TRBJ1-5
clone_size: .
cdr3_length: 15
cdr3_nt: TGTGCCAGCAGGCGAGGGGGGTTCAAACTGCAGCCCCAGCATTTT
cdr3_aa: CASRRGGFKLQPQHF

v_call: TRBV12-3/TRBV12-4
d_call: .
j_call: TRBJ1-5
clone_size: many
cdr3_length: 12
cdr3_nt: TGTGCCAGCAGGATAGGAAATCAGCCCCAGCATTTT
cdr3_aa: CASRIGNQPQHF

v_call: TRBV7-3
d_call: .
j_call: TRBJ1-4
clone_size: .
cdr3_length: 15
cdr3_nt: TGTGCCAGCAGCCAGGAATGGCGGTCGGGGGAAAAACTGTTTTTT
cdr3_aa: CASSQEWRSGEKLFF

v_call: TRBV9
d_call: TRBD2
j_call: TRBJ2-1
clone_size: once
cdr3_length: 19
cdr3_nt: TGTGCCAGCAGCGTAGTAGCGGGAGGACTACCGAGCTCCTACAATGAGCAGTTCTTC
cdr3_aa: CASSVVAGGLPSSYNEQFF

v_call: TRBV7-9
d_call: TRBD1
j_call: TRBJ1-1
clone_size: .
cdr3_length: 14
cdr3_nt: TGCGCCAGCAGCACCGGACAGGGCCATGTTGAAGCTTTCTTT
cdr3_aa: CASSTGQGHVEAFF

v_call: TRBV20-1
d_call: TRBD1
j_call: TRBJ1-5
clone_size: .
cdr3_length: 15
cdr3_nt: TGCAGTGCTAGCAGGGAGTACAGGGGGCATCAGCCCCAGCATTTT
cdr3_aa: CSASREYRGHQPQHF

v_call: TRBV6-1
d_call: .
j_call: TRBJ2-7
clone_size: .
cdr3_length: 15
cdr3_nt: TGTGCCAGCAGTGTTAGGAGGCAGGGAGGCTACGAGCAGTACTTC
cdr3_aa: CASSVRRQGGYEQYF

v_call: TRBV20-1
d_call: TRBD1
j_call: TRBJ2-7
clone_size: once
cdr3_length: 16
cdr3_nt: TGCAGTGCTAGAGTCGCCCGGACAGGGGGCTCCTACGAGCAGTACTTC
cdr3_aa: CSARVARTGGSYEQYF

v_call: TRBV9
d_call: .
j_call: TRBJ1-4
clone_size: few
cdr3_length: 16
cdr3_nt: TGTGCCAGCAGCTACAACCTTGGGGGCGCGGGCGAAAAACTGTTTTTT
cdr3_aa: CASSYNLGGAGEKLFF

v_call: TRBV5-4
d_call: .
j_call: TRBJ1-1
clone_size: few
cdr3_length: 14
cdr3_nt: TGTGCCAGCAGCTTGGGGCACTCGAACACTGAAGCTTTCTTT
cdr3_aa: CASSLGHSNTEAFF

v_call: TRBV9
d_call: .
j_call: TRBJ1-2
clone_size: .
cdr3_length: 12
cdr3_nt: TGTGCCAGCAGCAGCGGGGGTCGTGGCTGCACCTTC
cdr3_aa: CASSSGGRGCTF

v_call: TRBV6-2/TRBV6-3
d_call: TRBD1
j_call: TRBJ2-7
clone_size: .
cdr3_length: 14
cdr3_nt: TGTGCCAGCAGTTCCTCGGGACAGGGTATGGAGCAGTACTTC
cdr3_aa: CASSSSGQGMEQYF

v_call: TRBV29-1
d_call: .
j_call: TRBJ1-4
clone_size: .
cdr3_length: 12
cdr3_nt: TGCAGCGCGGGAGGACTTAATGAAAAACTGTTTTTT
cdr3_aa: CSAGGLNEKLFF

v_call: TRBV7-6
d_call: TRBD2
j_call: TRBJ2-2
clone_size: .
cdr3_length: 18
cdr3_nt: TGTGCCAGCAGCTTAGCGGTAGCGGGAGGAATGAACACCGGGGAGCTGTTTTTT
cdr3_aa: CASSLAVAGGMNTGELFF

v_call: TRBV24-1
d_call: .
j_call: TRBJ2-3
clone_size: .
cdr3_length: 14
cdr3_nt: TGTGCCACCCGATGGGGGGCTACCGGGGATACGCAGTATTTT
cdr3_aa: CATRWGATGDTQYF

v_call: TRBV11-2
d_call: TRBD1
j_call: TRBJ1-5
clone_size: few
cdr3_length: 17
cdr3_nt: TGTGCCAGCAGCTTAGTAAGGACAGGGAGTTCCGATCAGCCCCAGCATTTT
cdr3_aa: CASSLVRTGSSDQPQHF

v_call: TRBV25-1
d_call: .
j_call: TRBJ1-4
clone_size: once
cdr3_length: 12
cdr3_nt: TGTGACAACAGGGCAACTAATGAAAAACTGTTTTTT
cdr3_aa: CDNRATNEKLFF

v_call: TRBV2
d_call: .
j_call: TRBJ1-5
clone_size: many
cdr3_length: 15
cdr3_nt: TGTGCCAGCAGTGTTGCGTTATATGGCAATCAGCCCCAGCATTTT
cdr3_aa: CASSVALYGNQPQHF

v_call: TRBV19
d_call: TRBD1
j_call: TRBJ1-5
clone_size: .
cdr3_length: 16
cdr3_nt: TGTGCCAGTAGTAGTCACACAGGGGATGTTAATCAGCTCCAGCATTTT
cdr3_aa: CASSSHTGDVNQLQHF

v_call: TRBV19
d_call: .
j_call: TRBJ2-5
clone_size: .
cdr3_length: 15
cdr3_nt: TGTGCCAGTAGTATAGGAGCAGGAGGGGTTGAGACCCAGTACTTC
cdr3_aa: CASSIGAGGVETQYF

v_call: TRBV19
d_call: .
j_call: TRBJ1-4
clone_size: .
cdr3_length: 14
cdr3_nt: TGTGCCAGTAGTCCAGGGATGACTAATGAAAAACTGTTTTTT
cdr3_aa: CASSPGMTNEKLFF

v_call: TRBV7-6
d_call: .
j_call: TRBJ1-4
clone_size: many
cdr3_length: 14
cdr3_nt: TGTGCCAGCAGCTTCCGCGTCGGGAATGAAAAACTGTTTTTT
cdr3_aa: CASSFRVGNEKLFF

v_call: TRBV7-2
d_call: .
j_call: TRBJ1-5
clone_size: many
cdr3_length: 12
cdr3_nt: TGTGCCAGCAGCGCTTTAGGTCAGCCCCAGCATTTT
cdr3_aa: CASSALGQPQHF

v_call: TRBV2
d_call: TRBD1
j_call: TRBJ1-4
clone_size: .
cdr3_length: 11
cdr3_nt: TGTGCCAGCAGTGAGACAGGGCTCGGGTTTTTT
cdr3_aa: CASSETGLGFF

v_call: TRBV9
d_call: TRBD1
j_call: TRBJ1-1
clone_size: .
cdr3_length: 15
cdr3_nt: TGTGCCAGCAGCGACGGACAGGGAATGAACACTGAAGCTTTCTTT
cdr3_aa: CASSDGQGMNTEAFF